One sample yielded the 11 T cell receptor beta chains listed below, sequenced in a study of blood T cell repertoires in COVID-19. Some clones are missing from TCRdb's copy, which holds only in-frame ones; the method was immunoSEQ multiplex PCR. The data contain 72,000 or so clones, around 86% of them singletons. The sample comprised peripheral blood. The receptors shown here come from a woman aged 60-75 years with acute or convalescent COVID-19.

The chain recombines TRBV29-1 with TRBJ2-7; TRBD2 is a possible D gene (5 bases). The CDR3 runs 13 residues. V was trimmed by 0 bases and J by 2 bases, leaving 8 bases between them. The germline V gene has CDR1 SQVTM and CDR2 ANQGSEA. CDR3 residues: CSVEDKGAYEQYF. CDR3 nucleotide sequence: TGCAGCGTTGAAGATAAGGGAGCCTACGAGCAGTACTTC.

The rearrangement links TRBV27 to TRBJ1-1; the D gene is possibly TRBD1 (6 bases). The CDR3 sequence is 14 residues long. CDR1 is MNHEY and CDR2 is SMNVEV in the germline V gene (reference sequence). Trimming cost V 1 base and J 5 bases, with 11 bases left between them. The CDR3 sequence is CASSLFTGLTEAFF. CDR3 nucleotide sequence: TGTGCCAGCAGTTTATTTACAGGGTTGACTGAAGCTTTCTTT.

The chain has TRBV5-1 and TRBJ2-7, with 7 bases identical to TRBD1. Germline trimming cut 4 bases from V and 2 bases from J; bases unmatched to any gene: 6. Germline loops: CDR1 SGHRS, CDR2 YFSETQ. CDR3 length: 14 amino acids. CDR3 DNA: TGCGCCAGCAGCCAAGGGACAGAAACCTACGAGCAGTACTTC. It translates to CASSQGTETYEQYF. The full variable domain, its missing parts supplied by reference TRBV5-1 and TRBJ2-7, is KAGVTQTPRYLIKTRGQQVTLSCSPISGHRSVSWYQQTPGQGLQFLFEYFSETQRNKGNFPGRFSGRQFSNSRSEMNVSTLELGDSALYLCASSQGTETYEQYFGPGTRLTVT.

Here the CDR3 reads CASSRQADRVTYF. Here the CDR3 DNA reads TGTGCCAGCAGCCGACAAGCGGACAGGGTTACGTATTTT. The V gene is TRBV3-1 (or the pseudogene TRBV3-2), the J gene TRBJ1-3, with 8 bases fitting TRBD1. V was pared by 4 bases and J by 16 bases, with 12 bases of the junction left unmatched. Germline V gene data show CDR1 as LGHDT and CDR2 as YNNKEL (reference sequence). This CDR3 region has 13 residues.

This chain uses TRBV3-1 (or the pseudogene TRBV3-2) with TRBJ2-7; D perhaps matches TRBD2 (5 bases). This CDR3 is built from 18 residues. V dropped 2 bases and J dropped 4 bases, with 24 bases sitting between them. The germline V gene encodes CDR1 LGHDT and CDR2 YNNKEL (reference sequence). The CDR3 nucleotides are TGTGCCAGCAGCCAACGGTACGAATACGGGAATACAGAATACGAGCAGTACTTC. Encoded protein: CASSQRYEYGNTEYEQYF.

J is TRBJ2-7 and V is TRBV3-1 (or the pseudogene TRBV3-2); tentative D call: TRBD1 (8 bases). Germline V gives CDR1 LGHDT, CDR2 YNNKEL (reference sequence). Trimming took 6 bases from V and 3 from J, leaving 21 bases between them. The CDR3 has 16 residues. CDR3 region: CASRGGRTGTYYEQYF. CDR3 DNA sequence: TGTGCCAGCAGGGGGGGGAGGACAGGGACCTACTACGAGCAGTACTTC.

This chain uses TRBV7-2 with TRBJ2-7, with D maybe TRBD2 (5 bases). This CDR3 has 13 amino acids. In germline, CDR1 is SGHTA, CDR2 FQGNSA. Trimming removed 5 bases at V and 3 bases at J, with 11 bases between. The DNA for the CDR3 is TGTGCCAGCAGCCACAGTCGGGGCTACGAGCAGTACTTC. Translated: CASSHSRGYEQYF.

This clone has a single count. This chain links TRBV3-1 (or the pseudogene TRBV3-2) with TRBJ1-2; 10 bases align to TRBD1. Looked up from germline, CDR1 is LGHDT and CDR2 is YNNKEL (reference sequence). The junction had 6 bases not matched to a gene; V was cut back by 4 bases and J by 4 bases. CDR3 size: 15 residues. CDR3 amino acids: CASSPLGDRGYGYTF. For the CDR3, the DNA is TGTGCCAGCAGCCCTTTAGGGGACAGGGGCTATGGCTACACCTTC.

The chain links TRBV27 to TRBJ2-4, with D possibly matching TRBD1 (5 bases). The CDR3 totals 15 residues. Germline-derived CDR1 and CDR2 are MNHEY and SMNVEV (reference sequence). V dropped 4 bases and J dropped 7 bases, with 17 bases sitting between them. The CDR3, as DNA: TGTGCCAGCAGTTCATCGGCCTCCTCAGGGAACATTCAGTACTTC. Its protein product is CASSSSASSGNIQYF.

V gene TRBV5-1 combines with J gene TRBJ2-1; a possible D gene is TRBD1 (6 bases). The V end lost 7 bases, the J end lost 7 bases, and 21 bases lay between the germline ends. This CDR3 has 15 residues. Germline V CDR1 and CDR2: SGHRS, YFSETQ. For the CDR3, the DNA is TGCGCCAGCTTCAGGGGCGAAAATATAGAAAATGAGCAGTTCTTC. Protein: CASFRGENIENEQFF.

This clone was seen just once. V and J are TRBV10-2 and TRBJ1-6; TRBD1 aligns across 9 bases. This CDR3 spans 16 amino acids. The junction had 6 bases not matched to a gene; V was cut back by 2 bases and J by 7 bases. Germline V gene sequence: CDR1 WSHSY, CDR2 SAAADI. CDR3 sequence reads: CASSEDWGQGNSPLHF. Written as DNA, the CDR3 is TGCGCCAGCAGTGAGGATTGGGGACAGGGAAATTCACCCCTCCACTTT.